Here is one T cell receptor beta chain with its context. Per germline, CDR1 KGHDR and CDR2 SFDVKD. The V gene lost 3 bases and the J gene lost 6 bases, with 14 bases spanning the gap. The CDR3 covers 14 residues. Followed over time, Seattle patients had been enrolled while infection was active. This sample is drawn from a study of blood T cell repertoires in COVID-19. Whole-study context: PBMCs, B-cell-depleted T cells, or T cells provided the cDNA or gDNA that made up the material.

Method: immunoSEQ multiplex PCR; TCRdb's copy keeps in-frame clones and lacks some. Here the sample spans 250,000 to 350,000 clones, more than 70% being singletons. This receptor was obtained from a woman younger than 45 with COVID-19, enrolled during active disease. The sequenced material came from peripheral blood. The chain combines TRBV24-1 with TRBJ2-7; D uncertain. The CDR3: CATSDKDSLAEQYF. The CDR3 DNA follows: TGTGCCACCAGTGATAAAGATTCTTTGGCCGAGCAGTACTTC.